This T cell receptor (beta chain) was observed in a study of T cell changes during pregnancy in multiple sclerosis. Profiling relied on immunoSEQ multiplex PCR, and the TCRdb table lists in-frame clones only, not all of them. Among approximately 34,000 clones listed, 90% were seen once. Sample: CD8+ T cells from peripheral blood mononuclear cells, taken in the first trimester of pregnancy. This sequence was found in a female donor with multiple sclerosis, enrolled in a pregnancy study.

CDR3 nucleotides: TGCGCCAGCAGCCAAGAGGAGTACCAGACTAGCTCACCCTACGAGCAGTACTTC. Its protein is CASSQEEYQTSSPYEQYF. The rearrangement uses TRBV4-1 and TRBJ2-7; 7 nucleotides align to TRBD2. The V gene end was trimmed by 0 bases and the J gene end by 2 bases; junction bases not matched to a gene: 13. CDR3 size: 18 residues. The germline V gene encodes CDR1 MGHRA and CDR2 YSYEKL.